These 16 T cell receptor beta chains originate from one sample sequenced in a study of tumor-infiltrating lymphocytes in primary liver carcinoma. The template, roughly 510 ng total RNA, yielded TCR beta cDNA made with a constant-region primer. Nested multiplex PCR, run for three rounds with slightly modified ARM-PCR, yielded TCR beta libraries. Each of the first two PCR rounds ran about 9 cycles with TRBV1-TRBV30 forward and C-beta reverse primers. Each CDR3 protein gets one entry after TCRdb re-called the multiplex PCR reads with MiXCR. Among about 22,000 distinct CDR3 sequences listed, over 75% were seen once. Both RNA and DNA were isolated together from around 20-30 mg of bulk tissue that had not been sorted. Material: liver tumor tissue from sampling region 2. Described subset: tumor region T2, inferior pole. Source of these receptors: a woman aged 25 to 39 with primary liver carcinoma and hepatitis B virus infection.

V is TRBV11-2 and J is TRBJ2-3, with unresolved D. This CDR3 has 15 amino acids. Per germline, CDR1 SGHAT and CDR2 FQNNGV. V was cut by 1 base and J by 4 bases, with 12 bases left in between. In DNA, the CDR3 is TGTGCCAGCAGCTTAGCTGCGAGAAGCTCAGATACGCAGTATTTT. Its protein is CASSLAARSSDTQYF.

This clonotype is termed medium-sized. The CDR3 sequence: CASSYSGQGGESGNTIYF. The CDR3, as DNA: TGTGCCAGCAGTTACTCCGGCCAGGGTGGGGAATCTGGAAACACCATATATTTT. The V call is TRBV6-6, the J call TRBJ1-3; a weak D match, TRBD1 (5 bases). Trimming took off 0 bases at V and 1 base at J, with 16 bases between the two ends. Per germline, CDR1 MNHNY and CDR2 SVGAGI (reference sequence). The CDR3 is 18 amino acids.

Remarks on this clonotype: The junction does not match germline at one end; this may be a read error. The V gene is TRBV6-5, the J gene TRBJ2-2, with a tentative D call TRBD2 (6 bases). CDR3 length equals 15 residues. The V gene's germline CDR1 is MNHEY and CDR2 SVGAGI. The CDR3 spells CTSSIMGLNTGELFF. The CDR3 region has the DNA TGTACCAGCAGTATCATGGGACTGAACACCGGGGAGCTGTTTTTT.

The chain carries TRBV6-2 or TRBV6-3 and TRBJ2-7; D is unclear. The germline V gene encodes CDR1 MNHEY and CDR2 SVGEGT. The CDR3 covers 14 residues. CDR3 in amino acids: CVISLQEIPYEQYF. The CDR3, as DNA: TGTGTCATCAGTTTGCAGGAGATTCCCTACGAGCAGTACTTC.

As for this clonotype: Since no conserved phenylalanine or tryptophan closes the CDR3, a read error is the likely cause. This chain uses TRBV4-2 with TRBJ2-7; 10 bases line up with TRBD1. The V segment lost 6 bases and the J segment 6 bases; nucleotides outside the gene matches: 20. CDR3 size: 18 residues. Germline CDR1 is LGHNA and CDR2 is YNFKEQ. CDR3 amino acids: CASRQEHLGQGGSREQYS. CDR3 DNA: TGTGCCAGCAGACAGGAACACCTAGGACAGGGGGGATCGCGCGAGCAGTACTCC.

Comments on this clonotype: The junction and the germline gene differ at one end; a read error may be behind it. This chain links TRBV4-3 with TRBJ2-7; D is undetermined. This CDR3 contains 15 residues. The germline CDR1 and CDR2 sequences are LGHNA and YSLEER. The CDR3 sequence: CASSQDLPESYEQYF. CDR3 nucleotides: TGCGCCAGTAGCCAAGATCTTCCAGAATCCTACGAGCAGTACTTC.

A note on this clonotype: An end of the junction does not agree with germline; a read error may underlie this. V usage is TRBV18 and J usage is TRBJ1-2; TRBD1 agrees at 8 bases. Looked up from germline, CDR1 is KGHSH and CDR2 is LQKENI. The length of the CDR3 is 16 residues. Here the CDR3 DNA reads TGTGCCAGCCCACCACTGGCCGGACAGGGAGACTATGGCTGCACCTTC. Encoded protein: CASPPLAGQGDYGCTF.

DNA for the CDR3: TGTGCCAGTGGCTTAGAGCAGGGCTTTGAGCAGTTCTTC. Its translation is CASGLEQGFEQFF. The rearrangement links TRBV11-2 to TRBJ2-1; perhaps TRBD1 as D (5 bases). The CDR3 spans 13 residues. Between the trimmed V and J ends, which lost 9 bases and 9 bases, there was a span of 18 bases. Looked up from germline, CDR1 is SGHAT and CDR2 is FQNNGV. The full variable domain, rest sourced from reference TRBV11-2 and TRBJ2-1, is EAGVAQSPRYKIIEKRQSVAFWCNPISGHATLYWYQQILGQGPKLLIQFQNNGVVDDSQLPKDRFSAERLKGVDSTLKIQPAKLEDSAVYLCASGLEQGFEQFFGPGTRLTVL.

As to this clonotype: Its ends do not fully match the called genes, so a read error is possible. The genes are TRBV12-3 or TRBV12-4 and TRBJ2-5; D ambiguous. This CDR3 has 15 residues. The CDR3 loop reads CASNTYPGSEETQHF. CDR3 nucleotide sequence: TGTGCTAGCAACACCTACCCCGGAAGCGAAGAGACCCAGCACTTC.

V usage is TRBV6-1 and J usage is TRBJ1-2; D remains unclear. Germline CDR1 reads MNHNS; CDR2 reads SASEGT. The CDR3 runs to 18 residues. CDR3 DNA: TGTCCTAACAGTGAACGGTTCCTGGTCCTTAGATCCAACTATGGCTACACCTTC. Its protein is CPNSERFLVLRSNYGYTF.

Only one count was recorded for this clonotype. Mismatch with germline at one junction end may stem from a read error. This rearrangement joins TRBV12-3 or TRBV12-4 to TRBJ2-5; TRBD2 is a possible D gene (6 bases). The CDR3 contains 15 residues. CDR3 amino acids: CASSVYPGSEETRYF. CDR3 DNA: TGTGCCAGCAGCGTCTACCCCGGGAGTGAAGAGACCCGGTACTTC.

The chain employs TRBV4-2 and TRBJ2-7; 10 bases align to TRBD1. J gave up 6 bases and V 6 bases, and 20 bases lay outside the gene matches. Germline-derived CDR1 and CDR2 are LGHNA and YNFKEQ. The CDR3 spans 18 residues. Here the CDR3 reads CASSQEYLGQGGPREQYF. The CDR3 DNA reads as TGTGCCAGCAGTCAGGAATATCTAGGACAGGGGGGACCGCGCGAGCAGTACTTC.

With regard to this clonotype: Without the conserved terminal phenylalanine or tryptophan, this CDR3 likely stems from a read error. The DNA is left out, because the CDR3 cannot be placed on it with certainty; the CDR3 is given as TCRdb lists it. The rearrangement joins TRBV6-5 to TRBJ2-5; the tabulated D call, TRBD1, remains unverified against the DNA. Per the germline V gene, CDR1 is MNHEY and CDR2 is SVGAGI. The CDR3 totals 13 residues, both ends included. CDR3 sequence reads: CASSIDRGMTQYS.

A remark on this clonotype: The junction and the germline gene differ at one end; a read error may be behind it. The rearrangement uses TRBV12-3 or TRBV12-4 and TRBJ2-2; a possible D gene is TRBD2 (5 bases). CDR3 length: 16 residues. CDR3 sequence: CASSFIMQRNTGELSF. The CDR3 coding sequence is TGTGCCAGTAGTTTCATCATGCAGAGGAACACCGGGGAGCTGTCTTTT.

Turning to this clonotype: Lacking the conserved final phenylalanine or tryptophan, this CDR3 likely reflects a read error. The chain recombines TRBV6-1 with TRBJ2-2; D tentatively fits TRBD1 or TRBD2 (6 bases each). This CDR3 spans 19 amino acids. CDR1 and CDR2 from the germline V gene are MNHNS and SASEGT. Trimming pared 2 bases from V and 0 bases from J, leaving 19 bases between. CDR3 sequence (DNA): TGTGCCAGCAGTGAAACCGTCCCCGGGGGCGCCGCGAACACCGGGGAGCTGTTTCTT. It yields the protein CASSETVPGGAANTGELFL.

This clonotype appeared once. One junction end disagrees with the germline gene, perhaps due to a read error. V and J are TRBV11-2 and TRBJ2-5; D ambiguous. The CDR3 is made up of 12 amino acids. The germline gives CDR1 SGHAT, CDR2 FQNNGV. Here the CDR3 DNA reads TGTGCCAGCAGCTTAGAGTTAGAGACCCAGCATTTC. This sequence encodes CASSLELETQHF.